Below are 24 T cell receptor beta chains sequenced from a single sample in a study of human T cells and chemical hapten exposure. TCRdb ran MiXCR on the RACE reads and lists one entry per CDR3 protein. The sample lists 30,000 or so distinct CDR3 sequences, approximately 7.4% occurring once. The sample's time point: healthy volunteer bleed at 2 weeks. Unseparated into fractions, whole blood served as the source from which total RNA was extracted. The source material was whole blood. The receptors derive from a human donor in good health. Some clones in this sample may be carry-over from other donors' samples.

Only a few counts were recorded for this clonotype. This chain links TRBV6-5 with TRBJ1-2; TRBD1 is a possible D gene (5 bases). V gave up 7 bases and J gave up 6 bases, with 18 bases separating them. Germline CDR1 is MNHEY and CDR2 is SVGAGI. This CDR3 region has 14 residues. The DNA of the CDR3 is TGTGCCAGCAAAAAGGACGGGGGAGGAGATGGCTACACCTTC. Protein product: CASKKDGGGDGYTF.

In this sample, this clonotype turned up many times. The gene calls are TRBV7-2 and TRBJ2-3, with D possibly being TRBD2 (5 bases). CDR3 length equals 15 residues. Germline V gene data show CDR1 as SGHTA and CDR2 as FQGNSA. V lost 1 base to trimming and J lost 1 base, with 9 bases between them. CDR3 protein: CASSLVEAGTDTQYF. In DNA form, the CDR3 reads TGTGCCAGCAGCTTAGTGGAAGCGGGCACAGATACGCAGTATTTT.

This clonotype was counted between two and nine times. V and J are TRBV27 and TRBJ1-1, with D tentatively TRBD1 (6 bases). The CDR3 covers 13 residues. Trimming took 4 bases from V and 10 from J, leaving 16 bases between them. Germline loops: CDR1 MNHEY, CDR2 SMNVEV (reference sequence). The CDR3 is CASSWDKESSAFF. CDR3 DNA: TGTGCCAGCAGTTGGGACAAAGAGTCTTCAGCTTTCTTT.

The chain is built from TRBV7-8 and TRBJ2-1; D gene ambiguous. Trimming took off 5 bases at V and 5 bases at J, with 16 bases between the two ends. Germline values: CDR1 SGHVS, CDR2 FQNEAQ. The CDR3 totals 15 residues. The CDR3 DNA reads as TGTGCCAGCAGCCCCCTCCCAGGAGTCGACAATGAGCAGTTCTTC. The encoded protein is CASSPLPGVDNEQFF.

This clonotype was seen at least ten times. The J gene is TRBJ1-2, the V gene TRBV5-1; TRBD1 agrees at 8 bases. The CDR3 runs to 14 residues. Germline lookup yields CDR1 SGHRS and CDR2 YFSETQ. The junction had 8 bases not matched to a gene; V was cut back by 4 bases and J by 6 bases. CDR3 amino acids: CASSTGQGSHGYTF. Here the CDR3 DNA reads TGCGCCAGCAGCACCGGACAGGGATCCCATGGCTACACCTTC.

This clonotype was recorded at least ten times. V is TRBV18 and J is TRBJ1-3; possible D gene TRBD1, 5 bases. CDR3 length equals 13 residues. The V and J ends lost 3 bases and 8 bases respectively, with 11 bases between them. The germline gives CDR1 KGHSH, CDR2 LQKENI. CDR3 sequence: CASSPNPGDTIYF. The CDR3 nucleotides read TGTGCCAGCTCACCCAACCCGGGGGACACCATATATTTT.

The chain has TRBV20-1 and TRBJ1-2; D remains ambiguous. Germline V gene lookup returns CDR1 DFQATT and CDR2 SNEGSKA (reference sequence). Trimming pared 4 bases from V and 3 bases from J, leaving 12 bases between. There are 13 residues in the CDR3. Here the CDR3 reads CSANTRDHYGYTF. CDR3 nucleotide sequence: TGCAGTGCTAATACCCGAGACCACTATGGCTACACCTTC.

This clonotype came up a few times. CDR3 amino acids: CASRPGTRDEQYF. The DNA for the CDR3 is TGTGCCAGCAGGCCCGGGACTAGGGACGAGCAGTACTTC. The V gene is TRBV28, the J gene TRBJ2-7; 8 bases agree with TRBD2. J lost 5 bases, V lost 6 bases, and 6 bases had no gene match. Germline V CDR1 and CDR2: MDHEN, SYDVKM. The CDR3 is made up of 13 amino acids.

This clonotype has at least ten counts. The V and J genes are TRBV30 and TRBJ1-5, with D unclear. Per germline, CDR1 GTSNPN and CDR2 SVGIG (reference sequence). Trimming took off 2 bases at V and 4 bases at J, with 15 bases between the two ends. This CDR3 has 15 residues. CDR3 in DNA: TGTGCCTGGAGTCCGCATCCCTTAGGGAATCAGCCCCAGCATTTT. Its translation: CAWSPHPLGNQPQHF.

This clonotype was counted ten times or more. The chain recombines TRBV2 with TRBJ2-5, with TRBD1 as a possible D gene (6 bases). Germline V gene data show CDR1 as SNHLY and CDR2 as FYNNEI. The CDR3 has 14 residues. With 4 bases removed from V and 5 bases from J, the gap between germline ends came to 14 bases. CDR3 sequence reads: CASSGGTRSETQYF. The CDR3 coding sequence is TGTGCCAGCAGTGGGGGGACACGGTCGGAGACCCAGTACTTC.

This clonotype has at least ten counts. This chain uses TRBV6-1 with TRBJ2-3, with unresolved D. V was clipped by 1 base and J by 3 bases, with 11 bases between them. This CDR3 comprises 15 residues. Germline V gives CDR1 MNHNS, CDR2 SASEGT. Here the CDR3 reads CASSEGSWKTDTQYF. The DNA for the CDR3 is TGTGCCAGCAGTGAAGGGAGTTGGAAAACAGATACGCAGTATTTT.

This clonotype has ten or more counts. Written as DNA, the CDR3 is TGCGCCAGCAGCTTGGCCAATGAAGGATACAATGAGCAGTTCTTC. Protein sequence: CASSLANEGYNEQFF. The chain carries TRBV5-1 and TRBJ2-1; no firm D call. V was shortened by 0 bases and J by 4 bases, with 11 bases between the two germline ends. CDR1 SGHRS and CDR2 YFSETQ come from the germline V gene. This CDR3 has 15 residues.

A note on this clonotype: This may be a read error, as it is one base from a much larger clone. This chain links TRBV28 with TRBJ2-7; 8 positions agree with TRBD2. CDR1 is MDHEN and CDR2 is SYDVKM in the germline V gene. The CDR3 consists of 14 residues. V lost 5 bases, J lost 5 bases, and 8 bases stayed unmatched. CDR3 in amino acids: CASSISGATDEQYF. DNA of the CDR3: TGTGCCAGCAGTATTAGCGGGGCCACCGACGAGCAGTACTTC.

This sequence joins TRBV25-1 and TRBJ2-7; D is undetermined. The CDR3 length is 12 residues. CDR1 and CDR2 from the germline V gene are MGHDK and SYGVNS. Between the trimmed V and J ends, which lost 4 bases and 3 bases, there was a span of 7 bases. CDR3 in DNA: TGTGCCAGCAGTGCCGACCACTACGAGCAGTACTTC. This sequence encodes CASSADHYEQYF.

This clonotype has just one count. The rearrangement uses TRBV27 and TRBJ1-6, with D perhaps TRBD1 (6 bases). Trimming removed 8 bases at V and 6 bases at J, with 14 bases between. Per germline, CDR1 MNHEY and CDR2 SMNVEV (reference sequence). There are 14 residues in the CDR3. The CDR3 region has the DNA TGTGCCAGCGGCTGGACAGCCAGTAATTCACCCCTCCACTTT. It encodes CASGWTASNSPLHF.

This chain joins TRBV10-3 and TRBJ2-4, with D hard to call. Germline CDR1 is ENHRY and CDR2 is SYGVKD. There are 10 residues in the CDR3. Trimming took 1 base from V and 15 from J, leaving 7 bases between them. CDR3 amino acids: CAISELIGYF. In DNA, the CDR3 is TGTGCCATCAGTGAGTTGATTGGGTACTTC.

J is TRBJ1-3 and V is TRBV7-2, with TRBD1 matching 8 bases. This CDR3 region has 17 residues. From germline, CDR1 is SGHTA and CDR2 FQGNSA. V lost 5 bases, J lost 2 bases, and 11 bases stayed unmatched. CDR3: CASSGYQGAKAGNTIYF. CDR3 nucleotides: TGTGCCAGCAGCGGATACCAGGGGGCAAAGGCTGGAAACACCATATATTTT.

This clonotype was seen repeatedly, ten times or more. This sequence joins TRBV4-3 and TRBJ1-2, with 7 bases fitting TRBD1. The CDR3 runs 16 residues. Per the germline V gene, CDR1 is LGHNA and CDR2 is YSLEER. V lost 0 bases to trimming and J lost 5 bases; unmatched junction nucleotides: 9. DNA for the CDR3: TGCGCCAGCAGCCAAGATGTAGGACAGGCTGAGTATGGCTACACCTTC. The encoded protein is CASSQDVGQAEYGYTF.

This clonotype was observed many times. The V and J genes are TRBV15 and TRBJ2-7, with 14 bases matching TRBD2. J lost 6 bases, V lost 3 bases, and 4 bases had no gene match. The CDR3 has 15 amino acids. Germline lookup yields CDR1 LNHNV and CDR2 YYDKDF (reference sequence). In DNA, the CDR3 is TGTGCCACCAGCAGCGGGACTAGCGGGAGTAGCGAGCAGTACTTC. As protein: CATSSGTSGSSEQYF.

This clonotype has at least ten counts. The CDR3 loop is CASSEGETQPQHF. The CDR3 bases are TGTGCCAGCAGTGAGGGGGAGACTCAGCCCCAGCATTTT. The V and J genes are TRBV6-1 and TRBJ1-5, with a tentative D call TRBD1 (5 bases). This CDR3 is 13 amino acids long. Trimming cost V 3 bases and J 6 bases, with 9 bases left between them. Per the germline V gene, CDR1 is MNHNS and CDR2 is SASEGT.

This clonotype was counted ten times or more. This rearrangement joins TRBV20-1 to TRBJ2-1; 7 positions match TRBD2. The germline gives CDR1 DFQATT, CDR2 SNEGSKA (reference sequence). J gave up 7 bases and V 0 bases, and 6 bases lay outside the gene matches. CDR3 size: 14 residues. CDR3 protein: CSARDTTSLNEQFF. CDR3 nucleotides: TGCAGTGCTAGAGATACGACTAGCCTAAATGAGCAGTTCTTC.

This clonotype showed up just a few times. The rearrangement joins TRBV28 to TRBJ2-7, with TRBD2 identical over 8 bases. The germline V gene has CDR1 MDHEN and CDR2 SYDVKM. The CDR3 length is 16 residues. The V and J ends lost 3 bases and 0 bases, in that order; junction bases with no gene match: 7. CDR3 sequence (DNA): TGTGCCAGCAGTTTGTACGGTAGCGGGACCTCCTACGAGCAGTACTTC. Translating gives CASSLYGSGTSYEQYF.

The rearrangement uses TRBV7-2 and TRBJ2-5; D may be TRBD2 (5 bases). Germline values: CDR1 SGHTA, CDR2 FQGNSA. The CDR3 contains 15 residues. Trimming removed 5 bases at V and 4 bases at J, with 17 bases between. CDR3 loop: CASSPGLWASETQYF. The DNA for the CDR3 is TGTGCCAGCAGCCCAGGACTGTGGGCGTCAGAGACCCAGTACTTC.

This chain connects TRBV29-1 to TRBJ2-7; TRBD1 aligns across 7 bases. Looked up from germline, CDR1 is SQVTM and CDR2 is ANQGSEA. This CDR3 has 12 amino acids. V gave up 5 bases and J gave up 3 bases; unmatched junction bases: 4. This CDR3 reads CSVRGQSYEQYF. The CDR3, as DNA: TGCAGCGTTAGGGGACAGAGCTACGAGCAGTACTTC.